This TCR beta chain was recorded in a study of CD8 T cells in Susac syndrome. V was shortened by 2 bases and J by 7 bases, with 6 bases between the two germline ends. Germline CDR1 is MNHEY and CDR2 is SVGAGI. The CDR3 sequence is 11 residues long. An input of about 0.45 to 1 ug of RNA was subjected to reverse transcription using random hexamers. A single record per CDR3 protein comes from TCRdb applying MiXCR to the immunoSEQ multiplex PCR reads. Counted here are approximately 70,000 distinct CDR3 sequences, approximately 94% occurring once; the ten biggest clones make up under 0.6%. This chain joins TRBV6-5 and TRBJ2-7; no firm D call. The TCR originated in a human donor with multiple sclerosis. The sample taken for sequencing was CD8+ T cells from PBMCs. Here the CDR3 reads CASSYAGEQYF. The CDR3 DNA is TGTGCCAGCAGTTACGCTGGGGAGCAGTACTTC.